What follows are 30 T cell receptor beta chains derived from one specimen sequenced in a study of control samples from healthy donors and cancer patients. The protocol was immunoSEQ multiplex PCR, while the TCRdb copy is restricted to in-frame clones and leaves out a portion. The data hold some 95,000 clones, with just over 85% observed a single time. The sequenced sample was blood. The origin of the receptors is a man aged 25-45 years in good health.

The chain carries TRBV2 and TRBJ2-2; TRBD2 aligns across 8 bases. The CDR3 runs to 13 residues. Trimming took 8 bases from V and 5 from J; bases not matched to a gene: 4. CDR1 and CDR2 from the germline V gene are SNHLY and FYNNEI. The CDR3 sequence: CASSSGRTGELFF. The DNA for the CDR3 is TGTGCCAGCTCCAGCGGGAGAACCGGGGAGCTGTTTTTT.

The rearrangement joins TRBV7-9 to TRBJ2-1; TRBD2 matches 9 bases. Germline V gene sequence: CDR1 SEHNR, CDR2 FQNEAQ (reference sequence). CDR3 length equals 16 residues. V dropped 0 bases and J dropped 7; count of bases not matched to a gene: 7. CDR3 nucleotides: TGTGCCAGCAGCTTAGCGCGGGGGGGTACTGCAAATGAGCAGTTCTTC. This encodes CASSLARGGTANEQFF.

CDR3 in amino acids: CASSSTGGYGTEAFF. As DNA, the CDR3 is TGTGCCAGCAGTTCTACAGGGGGCTATGGCACTGAAGCTTTCTTT. V usage is TRBV27 and J usage is TRBJ1-1; 9 bases align to TRBD1. The CDR3 consists of 15 residues. Germline lookup yields CDR1 MNHEY and CDR2 SMNVEV (reference sequence). Trimming removed 4 bases from V and 4 bases from J; junction bases left unmatched: 7.

This clone was seen more than once but under ten times. The chain recombines TRBV4-1 with TRBJ1-5; D gene uncertain. V was clipped by 3 bases and J by 6 bases, with 9 bases between them. The CDR3 totals 13 residues. Per the germline V gene, CDR1 is MGHRA and CDR2 is YSYEKL. The CDR3 loop is CASSHGGSQPQHF. The CDR3 bases are TGCGCCAGCAGCCATGGAGGTAGTCAGCCCCAGCATTTT.

The V and J genes are TRBV5-6 and TRBJ2-3; a weak D match, TRBD1 (5 bases). Germline CDR1 reads SGHDT; CDR2 reads YYEEEE. V lost 0 bases to trimming and J lost 0 bases, with 11 bases between them. The CDR3 sequence is 16 residues long. For the CDR3, the DNA is TGTGCCAGCAGCTTGGAGGAGACAGAGAGCACAGATACGCAGTATTTT. Translated: CASSLEETESTDTQYF.

This clone was seen once. The chain employs TRBV6-5 and TRBJ1-1, with 8 bases matching TRBD1. V lost 6 bases, J lost 6 bases, and 9 bases stayed unmatched. Germline values: CDR1 MNHEY, CDR2 SVGAGI. The CDR3 length is 14 residues. CDR3 residues: CASSARTGSSEAFF. The CDR3 nucleotides are TGTGCCAGCAGCGCGAGGACAGGGTCGTCTGAAGCTTTCTTT.

The chain employs TRBV5-1 and TRBJ2-5, with 10 bases lining up with TRBD2. The J segment lost 3 bases and the V segment lost 4 bases, leaving 3 bases of the junction unmatched. Germline CDR1 reads SGHRS; CDR2 reads YFSETQ. The CDR3 is made up of 14 amino acids. CDR3 sequence (DNA): TGCGCCAGCAGCGGAGGGACTAGCGAAGAGACCCAGTACTTC. Translating gives CASSGGTSEETQYF. Complete variable domain (other parts from reference TRBV5-1 and TRBJ2-5): KAGVTQTPRYLIKTRGQQVTLSCSPISGHRSVSWYQQTPGQGLQFLFEYFSETQRNKGNFPGRFSGRQFSNSRSEMNVSTLELGDSALYLCASSGGTSEETQYFGPGTRLLVL.

The gene calls are TRBV19 and TRBJ2-7; D is perhaps TRBD2 (6 bases). V lost 5 bases and J lost 0, with 14 bases in between. Germline assignment: CDR1 LNHDA and CDR2 SQIVND (reference sequence). The CDR3 has 15 residues. CDR3 in amino acids: CASSRSGLGSYEQYF. The CDR3 nucleotides read TGTGCCAGTAGTCGCTCGGGACTGGGCTCCTACGAGCAGTACTTC.

The count of this clone is one. The V call is TRBV7-8, the J call TRBJ2-7, with D tentatively TRBD1 or TRBD2 (5 bases each). From germline, CDR1 is SGHVS and CDR2 FQNEAQ. V lost 3 bases and J 12 bases, leaving 24 bases between the germline ends. This CDR3 has 15 residues. The CDR3 bases are TGTGCCAGCAGCTTCGAAAACTACCGGGACGCTAATACGTACTTC. Translating gives CASSFENYRDANTYF. Full variable domain (outside the CDR3, taken from reference TRBV7-8 and TRBJ2-7): GAGVSQSPRYKVAKRGQDVALRCDPISGHVSLFWYQQALGQGPEFLTYFQNEAQLDKSGLPSDRFFAERPEGSVSTLKIQRTQQEDSAVYLCASSFENYRDANTYFGPGTRLTVT.

This rearrangement joins TRBV27 to TRBJ2-2; D is possibly TRBD2 (6 bases). Deletions cut 5 bases from V and 2 bases from J, with 12 bases between. Germline CDR1 MNHEY, CDR2 SMNVEV (reference sequence). The CDR3 runs 15 residues. The CDR3 is CASSPGSSNTGELFF. CDR3 bases: TGTGCCAGCAGTCCCGGGAGTTCTAACACCGGGGAGCTGTTTTTT.

CDR3 in DNA: TGTGCCAGCAGCAACAACCGGGACGGCTCCTACGAGCAGTACTTC. This encodes CASSNNRDGSYEQYF. This chain links TRBV6-6 with TRBJ2-7; D might be TRBD1 or TRBD2, each matching 5 bases. The germline V and J ends were trimmed by 6 bases and 0 bases, with 15 bases remaining between them. The CDR3 has 15 residues. The V gene's germline CDR1 is MNHNY and CDR2 SVGAGI (reference sequence).

V is TRBV3-1 (or the pseudogene TRBV3-2) and J is TRBJ1-2, with D possibly TRBD1 on 5 matching bases. Between the trimmed V and J ends, which lost 8 bases and 2 bases, there was a span of 15 bases. There are 14 residues in the CDR3. Germline assignment: CDR1 LGHDT and CDR2 YNNKEL (reference sequence). The CDR3 DNA follows: TGTGCCAGCCGGGGTCAGACAGCCAACTATGGCTACACCTTC. Its translation: CASRGQTANYGYTF.

This chain uses TRBV13 with TRBJ2-3; possibly TRBD1 for D (5 bases). V was shortened by 0 bases and J by 5 bases, with 9 bases between the two germline ends. Germline V gives CDR1 PRHDT, CDR2 FYEKMQ (reference sequence). The CDR3 length is 14 residues. CDR3 region: CASSLGPQGDTQYF. The CDR3 DNA sequence: TGTGCCAGCAGCTTAGGCCCCCAGGGAGATACGCAGTATTTT.

The sample holds a few counts of this clone. The chain couples TRBV12-3 or TRBV12-4 to TRBJ2-7, with D perhaps being TRBD1 or TRBD2 (5 bases each). V dropped 3 bases and J dropped 7 bases, with 13 bases sitting between them. The CDR3 consists of 13 residues. CDR3 loop: CASSLVGTGEQYF. The CDR3 DNA is TGTGCCAGCAGTTTGGTAGGGACCGGTGAGCAGTACTTC.

The chain joins TRBV24-1 to TRBJ1-5; tentatively, D is TRBD1 (6 bases). The CDR3 has 15 amino acids. Looked up from germline, CDR1 is KGHDR and CDR2 is SFDVKD. With 5 bases removed from V and 1 base from J, the gap between germline ends came to 11 bases. The CDR3 reads CATSGGGRSNQPQHF. CDR3 coding DNA: TGTGCCACCAGTGGGGGGGGCAGGAGCAATCAGCCCCAGCATTTT.

This chain connects TRBV30 to TRBJ2-2, with D unclear. Trimming took off 4 bases at V and 7 bases at J, with 10 bases between the two ends. Per the germline V gene, CDR1 is GTSNPN and CDR2 is SVGIG (reference sequence). CDR3 length equals 12 residues. CDR3 coding DNA: TGTGCCTGGACAGTGACGTACGGGGAGCTGTTTTTT. Translation: CAWTVTYGELFF.

V and J are TRBV28 and TRBJ2-7; 8 bases line up with TRBD2. Germline CDR1 MDHEN, CDR2 SYDVKM. V was clipped by 2 bases and J by 6 bases; unmatched bases: 9. This CDR3 comprises 15 residues. The CDR3 nucleotides are TGTGCCAGCAGTTTAGCGGGACTAGTTAAACCCGAGCAGTACTTC. Amino acids: CASSLAGLVKPEQYF.

The J gene is TRBJ1-1, the V gene TRBV11-3; no definite D call. Trimming cost V 5 bases and J 1 base, with 14 bases left between them. Germline lookup yields CDR1 SGHNT and CDR2 YENEEA. The CDR3 is 15 amino acids. The CDR3 DNA follows: TGTGCCAGCAGCCCCCGAGGCAGGCAGAACACTGAAGCTTTCTTT. Encoded protein: CASSPRGRQNTEAFF.

The chain couples TRBV29-1 to TRBJ1-2; the match to TRBD1 covers 7 bases. Germline CDR1 is SQVTM and CDR2 is ANQGSEA. Trimming cost V 7 bases and J 5 bases; bases outside gene matches: 7. This CDR3 contains 12 residues. The CDR3: CSGGGAVYGYTF. CDR3 nucleotide sequence: TGCAGCGGAGGGGGCGCAGTTTATGGCTACACCTTC.

The chain couples TRBV3-1 (or the pseudogene TRBV3-2) to TRBJ1-4, with 12 nucleotides matching TRBD1. CDR1 LGHDT and CDR2 YNNKEL come from the germline V gene (reference sequence). The CDR3 is made up of 17 amino acids. V dropped 3 bases and J dropped 2; count of bases not matched to a gene: 4. In DNA, the CDR3 is TGTGCCAGCAGCCACCGGGACAGGGGGCTGACTAATGAAAAACTGTTTTTT. As protein: CASSHRDRGLTNEKLFF.

The chain has TRBV6-5 and TRBJ1-1, with D maybe TRBD1 (6 bases). Germline V lookup: CDR1 MNHEY, CDR2 SVGAGI. This CDR3 has 14 amino acids. Deletions cut 2 bases from V and 2 bases from J, with 9 bases between. The CDR3 protein is CASSYRGRNTEAFF. DNA of the CDR3: TGTGCCAGCAGTTACAGGGGGAGAAACACTGAAGCTTTCTTT.

This clone was seen more than once but under ten times. The gene calls are TRBV9 and TRBJ1-1; D gene uncertain. Germline-derived CDR1 and CDR2 are SGDLS and YYNGEE. The CDR3 has 15 residues. The germline V and J ends were trimmed by 3 bases and 2 bases, with 14 bases remaining between them. The CDR3 DNA reads as TGTGCCAGCAGCGCGACCCACAGCTCTAACACTGAAGCTTTCTTT. Residues: CASSATHSSNTEAFF.

The chain combines TRBV28 with TRBJ1-2; the match to TRBD1 covers 7 bases. J was trimmed by 6 bases and V by 5 bases; bases with no gene match: 6. The CDR3 is made up of 13 amino acids. The germline V gene encodes CDR1 MDHEN and CDR2 SYDVKM. The DNA for the CDR3 is TGTGCCAGCAGTCGAAGGGGGCGCGATGGCTACACCTTC. It encodes CASSRRGRDGYTF.

This rearrangement joins TRBV3-1 (or the pseudogene TRBV3-2) to TRBJ2-1, with TRBD1 matching 8 bases. Germline assignment: CDR1 LGHDT and CDR2 YNNKEL (reference sequence). V was clipped by 3 bases and J by 5 bases; unmatched bases: 3. This CDR3 spans 14 amino acids. The CDR3 DNA reads as TGTGCCAGCAGCCAGGGACAGGCTCACAATGAGCAGTTCTTC. This encodes CASSQGQAHNEQFF.

The chain recombines TRBV10-2 with TRBJ2-5; the match to TRBD2 covers 8 bases. J lost 4 bases, V lost 3 bases, and 10 bases had no gene match. Germline V gene lookup returns CDR1 WSHSY and CDR2 SAAADI. This CDR3 spans 16 amino acids. CDR3 protein: CASSDPGRAVGETQYF. CDR3 DNA sequence: TGCGCCAGCAGTGACCCCGGGAGGGCCGTGGGAGAGACCCAGTACTTC.

The chain has TRBV28 and TRBJ2-1; 10 bases fit TRBD2. This CDR3 comprises 16 residues. V trimming: 5 bases; J trimming: 4 bases; junction bases outside the gene matches: 8. Germline lookup yields CDR1 MDHEN and CDR2 SYDVKM. CDR3 DNA: TGTGCCAGCAGTCTACTGGGACTAGCGTTTTACAATGAGCAGTTCTTC. Translated, it gives CASSLLGLAFYNEQFF.

The rearrangement uses TRBV13 and TRBJ2-7; tentative D call: TRBD1 (6 bases). V gave up 5 bases and J gave up 6 bases, with 20 bases separating them. The CDR3 is 15 amino acids. Germline loops: CDR1 PRHDT, CDR2 FYEKMQ (reference sequence). As DNA, the CDR3 is TGTGCCAGCAGCCAAACAGGGCCCGGTCACAGCGAGCAGTACTTC. This codes for CASSQTGPGHSEQYF. Full variable domain (rest looked up from reference TRBV13 and TRBJ2-7): AAGVIQSPRHLIKEKRETATLKCYPIPRHDTVYWYQQGPGQDPQFLISFYEKMQSDKGSIPDRFSAQQFSDYHSELNMSSLELGDSALYFCASSQTGPGHSEQYFGPGTRLTVT.

The chain recombines TRBV28 with TRBJ1-2; 8 nucleotides agree with TRBD1. Germline trimming cut 3 bases from V and 4 bases from J; bases unmatched to any gene: 7. The CDR3 covers 15 residues. CDR1 and CDR2 (germline): MDHEN, SYDVKM. The CDR3 sequence is CASSFPGQGGYGYTF. The CDR3 DNA follows: TGTGCCAGCAGTTTTCCCGGACAGGGAGGCTATGGCTACACCTTC.

V and J are TRBV5-5 and TRBJ2-7, with TRBD2 identical over 8 bases. Germline loops: CDR1 SGHKS, CDR2 YYEKEE (reference sequence). Trimming cost V 1 base and J 0 bases; bases outside gene matches: 6. The CDR3 consists of 16 residues. The CDR3 loop reads CASSLKTSVSSYEQYF. The CDR3 DNA reads TGTGCCAGCAGCTTGAAGACTAGCGTTAGCTCCTACGAGCAGTACTTC. Together with reference TRBV5-5 and TRBJ2-7, the CDR3 gives the full variable domain: DAGVTQSPTHLIKTRGQQVTLRCSPISGHKSVSWYQQVLGQGPQFIFQYYEKEERGRGNFPDRFSARQFPNYSSELNVNALLLGDSALYLCASSLKTSVSSYEQYFGPGTRLTVT.

This clone was counted once. The chain has TRBV29-1 and TRBJ1-1, with 7 nucleotides matching TRBD1. CDR1 SQVTM and CDR2 ANQGSEA come from the germline V gene. The ends lost 6 bases at V and 0 bases at J; junction bases unmatched: 4. This CDR3 comprises 13 residues. DNA of the CDR3: TGCAGCGTCGTGGGACAGTTGAACACTGAAGCTTTCTTT. As protein: CSVVGQLNTEAFF.